One TCR beta chain is described in this entry. Each subset's genomic DNA was split evenly across several immunoSEQ plates. Generated by immunoSEQ multiplex PCR, the TCRdb table keeps only in-frame clones and is missing some. The sample records 1,500,000 or so clones, roughly 96% being singletons. The data derive from a study of shared clonotypes between healthy human individuals. The CDR3 spans 13 residues. The V gene's germline CDR1 is WNHNN and CDR2 SYGVQD (reference sequence). V lost 4 bases and J lost 6; bases outside the gene matches: 6. The donor cohort consisted entirely of Caucasian adults residing in Nashville, Tennessee.

The TCR was taken from a man aged 25-45 years in good health. The sequenced sample consisted of naive CD4+ T cells sorted from blood. Subset specified: CD45RA+ positively selected. The chain combines TRBV10-1 with TRBJ2-7; 7 nucleotides match TRBD1. CDR3 residues: CASSGSGDSEQYF. DNA of the CDR3: TGCGCCAGCAGTGGGTCCGGGGACAGCGAGCAGTACTTC.